The clone carrying this T cell receptor (beta chain) was seen a single time. The repertoire was sequenced with immunoSEQ multiplex PCR; TCRdb's copy has only in-frame clones and lacks some. The sample has 250,000 to 300,000 clones, approximately 88% seen once; the top ten hold 5.5% to 8%. The data were obtained in a study of blood T cell repertoires in COVID-19. The germline V gene encodes CDR1 SEHNR and CDR2 FQNEAQ (reference sequence). The CDR3 loop spans 15 amino acids. V shed 5 bases and J 0 bases; nucleotides not matched to a gene: 3. The source of this sequence is a woman aged 25-40 years who had recovered from COVID-19. Sequencing input: peripheral blood. The chain employs TRBV7-9 and TRBJ2-2, with 7 bases identical to TRBD2. The CDR3 region is CASSRGGANTGELFF. CDR3 DNA: TGTGCCAGCAGCCGCGGGGGAGCGAACACCGGGGAGCTGTTTTTT.